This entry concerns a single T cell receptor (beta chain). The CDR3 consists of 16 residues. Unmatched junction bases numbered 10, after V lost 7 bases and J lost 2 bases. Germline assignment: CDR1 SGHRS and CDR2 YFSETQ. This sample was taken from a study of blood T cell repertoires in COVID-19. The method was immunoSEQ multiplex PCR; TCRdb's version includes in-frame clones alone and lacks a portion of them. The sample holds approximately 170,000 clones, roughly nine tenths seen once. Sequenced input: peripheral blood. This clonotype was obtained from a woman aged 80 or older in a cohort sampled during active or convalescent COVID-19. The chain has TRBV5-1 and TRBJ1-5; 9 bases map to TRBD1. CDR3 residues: CASGKTGGRGNQPQHF. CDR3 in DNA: TGCGCCAGCGGAAAAACAGGGGGCAGAGGCAATCAGCCCCAGCATTTT. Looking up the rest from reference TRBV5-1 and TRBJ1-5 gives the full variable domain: KAGVTQTPRYLIKTRGQQVTLSCSPISGHRSVSWYQQTPGQGLQFLFEYFSETQRNKGNFPGRFSGRQFSNSRSEMNVSTLELGDSALYLCASGKTGGRGNQPQHFGDGTRLSIL.